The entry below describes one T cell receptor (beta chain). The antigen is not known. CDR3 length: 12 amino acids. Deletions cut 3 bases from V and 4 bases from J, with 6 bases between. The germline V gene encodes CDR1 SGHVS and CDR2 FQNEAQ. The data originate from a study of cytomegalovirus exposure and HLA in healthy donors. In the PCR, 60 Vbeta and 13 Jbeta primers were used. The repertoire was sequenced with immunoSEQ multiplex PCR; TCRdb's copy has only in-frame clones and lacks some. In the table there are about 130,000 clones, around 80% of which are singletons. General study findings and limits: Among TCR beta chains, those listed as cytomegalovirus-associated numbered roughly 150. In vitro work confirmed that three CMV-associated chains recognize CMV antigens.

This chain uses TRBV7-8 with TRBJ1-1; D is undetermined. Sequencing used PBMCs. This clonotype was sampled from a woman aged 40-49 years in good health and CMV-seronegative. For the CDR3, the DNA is TGTGCCAGCAGCTTCCCGGGCACTGAAGCTTTCTTT. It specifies CASSFPGTEAFF.